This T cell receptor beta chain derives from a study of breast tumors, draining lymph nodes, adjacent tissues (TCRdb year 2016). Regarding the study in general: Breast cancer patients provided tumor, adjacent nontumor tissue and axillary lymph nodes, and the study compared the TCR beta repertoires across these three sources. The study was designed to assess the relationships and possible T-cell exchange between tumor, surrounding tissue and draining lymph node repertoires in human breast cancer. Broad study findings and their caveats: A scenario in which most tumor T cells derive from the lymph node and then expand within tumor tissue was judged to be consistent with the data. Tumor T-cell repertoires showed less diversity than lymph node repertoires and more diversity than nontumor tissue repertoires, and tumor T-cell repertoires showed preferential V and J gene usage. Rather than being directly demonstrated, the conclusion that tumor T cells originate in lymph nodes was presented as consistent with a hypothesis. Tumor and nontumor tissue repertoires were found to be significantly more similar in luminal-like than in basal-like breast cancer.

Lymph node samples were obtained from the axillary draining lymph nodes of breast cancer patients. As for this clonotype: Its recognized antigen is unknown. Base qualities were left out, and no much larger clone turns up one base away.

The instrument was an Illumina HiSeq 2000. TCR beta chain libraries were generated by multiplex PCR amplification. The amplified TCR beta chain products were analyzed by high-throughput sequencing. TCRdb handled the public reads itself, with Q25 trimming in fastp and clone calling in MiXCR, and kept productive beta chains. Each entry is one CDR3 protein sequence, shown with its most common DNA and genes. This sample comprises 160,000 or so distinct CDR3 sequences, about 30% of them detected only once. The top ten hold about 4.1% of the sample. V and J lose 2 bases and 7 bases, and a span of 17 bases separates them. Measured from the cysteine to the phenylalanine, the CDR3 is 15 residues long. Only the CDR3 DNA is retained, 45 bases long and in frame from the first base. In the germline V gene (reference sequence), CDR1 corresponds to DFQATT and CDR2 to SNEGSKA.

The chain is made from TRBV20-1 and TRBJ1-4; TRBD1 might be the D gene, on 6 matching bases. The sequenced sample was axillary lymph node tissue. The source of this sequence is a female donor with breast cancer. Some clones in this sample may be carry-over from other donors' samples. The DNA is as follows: TGCAGTGCTAGACCGGCGGGGGCCGGCCCTGAAAAACTGTTTTTT. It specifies CSARPAGAGPEKLFF.